The 7 T cell receptor beta chains listed next were all sequenced from one sample in a study of blood T cell repertoires in COVID-19. Sequenced by immunoSEQ multiplex PCR; TCRdb stores in-frame clones only, minus some. The table records fewer than 400,000 clones, 90% of them present only once. Sequencing used peripheral blood. All receptors come from a woman aged 30 to 39 with COVID-19, enrolled during active disease.

CDR3: CASSLALGVTNYGYTF. DNA of the CDR3: TGTGCCAGCAGCTTGGCCCTCGGGGTTACTAACTATGGCTACACCTTC. The chain employs TRBV5-5 and TRBJ1-2; D is undetermined. The germline CDR1 and CDR2 sequences are SGHKS and YYEKEE (reference sequence). The V end was cut by 0 bases, the J end by 0 bases, with 12 bases between. CDR3 size: 16 residues.

V gene TRBV5-6 combines with J gene TRBJ2-5; unclear D gene. Between the trimmed V and J ends, which lost 1 base and 5 bases, there was a span of 15 bases. Germline CDR1 SGHDT, CDR2 YYEEEE. The CDR3 is 15 residues long. This CDR3 is CASSLSATRSETQYF. The CDR3 DNA reads TGTGCCAGCAGCTTGTCTGCAACCCGGTCGGAGACCCAGTACTTC. Looking up the rest from reference TRBV5-6 and TRBJ2-5 gives the full variable domain: DAGVTQSPTHLIKTRGQQVTLRCSPKSGHDTVSWYQQALGQGPQFIFQYYEEEERQRGNFPDRFSGHQFPNYSSELNVNALLLGDSALYLCASSLSATRSETQYFGPGTRLLVL.

The chain is built from TRBV10-3 and TRBJ1-1; D remains unclear. V gave up 8 bases and J gave up 4 bases, with 14 bases separating them. The CDR3 loop spans 13 amino acids. CDR1 ENHRY and CDR2 SYGVKD come from the germline V gene. The CDR3, as DNA: TGTGCCATCGGGTTTTTTGGCGGCACTGAAGCTTTCTTT. Amino acid sequence: CAIGFFGGTEAFF.

This chain uses TRBV19 with TRBJ1-1; 8 nucleotides agree with TRBD1. This CDR3 contains 14 residues. After removal of 7 bases from V and 0 bases from J, the junction contained 4 bases not matched to a gene. CDR1 is LNHDA, CDR2 SQIVND, per germline (reference sequence). The CDR3 nucleotides read TGTGCCAGTACCGTGACAGGGGTGAACACTGAAGCTTTCTTT. Translating it yields CASTVTGVNTEAFF.

The chain carries TRBV5-6 and TRBJ1-2, with 10 bases identical to TRBD1. The germline V gene has CDR1 SGHDT and CDR2 YYEEEE. The CDR3 sequence is 16 residues long. J was trimmed by 3 bases and V by 3 bases; bases with no gene match: 8. The CDR3, as DNA: TGTGCCAGCAGCTCATCGACAGGGGGCTTTCACTATGGCTACACCTTC. This encodes CASSSSTGGFHYGYTF.

This rearrangement joins TRBV7-9 to TRBJ2-7, with TRBD1 matching over 9 bases. This CDR3 contains 15 residues. Germline V gene sequence: CDR1 SEHNR, CDR2 FQNEAQ (reference sequence). Trimming at V came to 5 bases and at J to 4 bases, leaving 9 bases not matched to a gene. The CDR3 region has the DNA TGTGCCAGCAGCCAAGGGGGACAGGGTTTATACGAGCAGTACTTC. Amino acids: CASSQGGQGLYEQYF. Together with reference TRBV7-9 and TRBJ2-7, the CDR3 gives the full variable domain: DTGVSQNPRHKITKRGQNVTFRCDPISEHNRLYWYRQTLGQGPEFLTYFQNEAQLEKSRLLSDRFSAERPKGSFSTLEIQRTEQGDSAMYLCASSQGGQGLYEQYFGPGTRLTVT.

The count of this clone is one. V is TRBV18 and J is TRBJ2-7; tentatively, D is TRBD1 (6 bases). V lost 3 bases and J 2 bases, leaving 11 bases between the germline ends. The CDR3 sequence is 14 residues long. Germline-derived CDR1 and CDR2 are KGHSH and LQKENI. CDR3: CASSPWDNTYEQYF. The CDR3 DNA reads as TGTGCCAGCTCACCCTGGGACAATACCTACGAGCAGTACTTC.